Described below is a single T cell receptor (beta chain) sequence and its context. Antigen specificity is unknown. Time point defined: after dendritic cell vaccination, including at tumor progression/relapse. This entry belongs to a study of glioma-infiltrating T cells after dendritic cell vaccination. Overall study context: Glioblastoma patients came from Phase I and II dendritic cell vaccination trials.

General study points: No direct clonality-survival link was found; a diverse polyclonal response may matter.

The PCR used 60 V beta and 13 J beta primers. Measured with immunoSEQ multiplex PCR; TCRdb has only the in-frame clones, and not every one. Of 55,000 to 75,000 clones in the sample, just under 85% were seen once. This CDR3 comprises 15 residues. V dropped 1 base and J dropped 1 base, with 11 bases sitting between them. Germline CDR1 SGHAT, CDR2 FQNNGV. This chain uses TRBV11-2 with TRBJ2-7; D gene unclear. Sequencing was performed on blood, taken after dendritic cell vaccination. The TCR comes from a human donor with glioblastoma. The CDR3 spells CASSLASPGSYEQYF. CDR3 sequence (DNA): TGTGCCAGCAGCTTAGCGTCGCCCGGTTCCTACGAGCAGTACTTC.